A single sample is the source of the 10 T cell receptor beta chains below, sequenced in a study of graft-versus-host responses after intestinal transplantation. These receptors are not linked to any known antigen. Sequenced by immunoSEQ multiplex PCR; TCRdb stores in-frame clones only, minus some. The sample has over 100,000 clones, approximately 92% seen once; the top ten hold more than 0.095%. Sequenced material: unstimulated CD4+ T cells sorted from spleen or lymph node cells, taken before intestinal transplant. These receptors were taken from a human donor who received an intestinal transplant.

This chain uses TRBV9 with TRBJ2-5, with D tentatively TRBD2 (6 bases). Germline V lookup: CDR1 SGDLS, CDR2 YYNGEE. This CDR3 has 15 residues. V lost 0 bases to trimming and J lost 4 bases, with 13 bases between them. The CDR3 DNA follows: TGTGCCAGCAGCGTAGACGCGGGACTCATAGAGACCCAGTACTTC. It encodes CASSVDAGLIETQYF.

The rearrangement joins TRBV4-2 to TRBJ2-7, with D possibly matching TRBD2 (5 bases). The germline V gene encodes CDR1 LGHNA and CDR2 YNFKEQ. CDR3 size: 18 residues. V was shortened by 3 bases and J by 0 bases, with 21 bases between the two germline ends. CDR3 region: CASSHPPPDSASSYEQYF. CDR3 in DNA: TGTGCCAGCAGCCATCCGCCCCCGGACTCGGCCAGCTCCTACGAGCAGTACTTC.

The chain carries TRBV11-2 and TRBJ2-5; D assignment may be TRBD1 or TRBD2 (6 bases each). Germline V lookup: CDR1 SGHAT, CDR2 FQNNGV. Trimming took 3 bases from V and 4 from J, leaving 18 bases between them. The CDR3 has 16 amino acids. The CDR3 is CASSFTSQGLRETQYF. The CDR3 coding sequence is TGTGCCAGCAGCTTCACTAGCCAGGGGCTGAGAGAGACCCAGTACTTC. Full variable domain (outside the CDR3, taken from reference TRBV11-2 and TRBJ2-5): EAGVAQSPRYKIIEKRQSVAFWCNPISGHATLYWYQQILGQGPKLLIQFQNNGVVDDSQLPKDRFSAERLKGVDSTLKIQPAKLEDSAVYLCASSFTSQGLRETQYFGPGTRLLVL.

This chain links TRBV6-4 with TRBJ2-6; D may be TRBD2 (5 bases). The CDR3 is 14 amino acids. Germline values: CDR1 MRHNA, CDR2 SNTAGT. Between the trimmed V and J ends, which lost 8 bases and 1 base, there was a span of 9 bases. CDR3 in DNA: TGTGCCAGCTCCCGGACTTCTGGGGCCAACGTCCTGACTTTC. It is translated as CASSRTSGANVLTF.

This clone has just a few counts. The chain uses TRBV7-9 and TRBJ2-7; the D gene is possibly TRBD1 (5 bases). Germline lookup yields CDR1 SEHNR and CDR2 FQNEAQ (reference sequence). This CDR3 region has 14 residues. Trimming shortened V by 5 bases and J by 0 bases, and 11 bases separated the two germline ends. The CDR3 DNA reads TGTGCCAGCAGCCCCCAGGGATACTCCTACGAGCAGTACTTC. Its translation is CASSPQGYSYEQYF.

This chain connects TRBV28 to TRBJ1-2; D call uncertain. V lost 2 bases and J lost 2, with 6 bases in between. Per the germline V gene, CDR1 is MDHEN and CDR2 is SYDVKM. The CDR3 totals 13 residues. Here the CDR3 DNA reads TGTGCCAGCAGTTTAATTAGCAACTATGGCTACACCTTC. Residues: CASSLISNYGYTF.

Here the CDR3 DNA reads TGTGCTAGTGGTTTGGGGTCATCTAACTACGAGCAGTACTTC. It is translated as CASGLGSSNYEQYF. J is TRBJ2-7 and V is TRBV12-5; D is uncertain. The CDR3 length is 14 residues. Germline V gene lookup returns CDR1 LGHNT and CDR2 FRNRAP. The V gene lost 1 base and the J gene lost 3 bases, with 10 bases spanning the gap.

The chain joins TRBV5-1 to TRBJ2-1; 8 nucleotides align to TRBD2. Trimming removed 4 bases from V and 0 bases from J; junction bases left unmatched: 6. The CDR3 covers 16 residues. CDR1 and CDR2 (germline): SGHRS, YFSETQ. The CDR3 loop reads CASSPLSGISYNEQFF. CDR3 in DNA: TGCGCCAGCAGCCCCCTTAGCGGGATCTCCTACAATGAGCAGTTCTTC.

The chain carries TRBV9 and TRBJ2-2, with D maybe TRBD1 (6 bases). Per the germline V gene, CDR1 is SGDLS and CDR2 is YYNGEE. Between the trimmed V and J ends, which lost 6 bases and 6 bases, there was a span of 21 bases. The CDR3 totals 16 residues. CDR3 sequence (DNA): TGTGCCAGCACCAACCGGGACATTCCTTCCGCCGGGGAGCTGTTTTTT. Translating it yields CASTNRDIPSAGELFF.

The chain recombines TRBV5-1 with TRBJ1-1; no definite D call. Per germline, CDR1 SGHRS and CDR2 YFSETQ. Trimming shortened V by 0 bases and J by 8 bases, and 14 bases separated the two germline ends. The CDR3 sequence is 14 residues long. The CDR3 protein is CASSLVGEVGEAFF. In nucleotides, the CDR3 is TGCGCCAGCAGCTTGGTCGGAGAGGTTGGAGAAGCTTTCTTT.